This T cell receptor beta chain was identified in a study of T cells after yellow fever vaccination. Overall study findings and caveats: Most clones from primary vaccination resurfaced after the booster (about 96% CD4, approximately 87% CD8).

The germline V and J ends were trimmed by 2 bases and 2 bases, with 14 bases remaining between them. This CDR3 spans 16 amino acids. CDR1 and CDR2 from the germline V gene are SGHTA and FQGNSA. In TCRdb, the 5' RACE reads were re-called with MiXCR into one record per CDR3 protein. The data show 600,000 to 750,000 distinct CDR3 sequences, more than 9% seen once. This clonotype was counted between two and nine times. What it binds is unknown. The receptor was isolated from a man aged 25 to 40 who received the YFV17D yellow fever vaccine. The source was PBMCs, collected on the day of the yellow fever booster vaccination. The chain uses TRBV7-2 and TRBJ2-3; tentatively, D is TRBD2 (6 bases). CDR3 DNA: TGTGCCAGCAGCTTAAGCGGGCTGGGGGTCACAGATACGCAGTATTTT. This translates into CASSLSGLGVTDTQYF.